These 26 T cell receptor beta chains share one sample of origin, sequenced in a study of T-cell reconstitution after alpha-beta-depleted transplantation in children. Using unique molecular identifiers, the investigators prepared the TCRbeta library. One entry per CDR3 protein, called by TCRdb with MiXCR from the PCR reads. Of 200,000 to 300,000 distinct CDR3 sequences listed, more than 20% are singletons. The material sequenced was PBMCs, taken before TCRalphabeta/CD19-depleted stem cell transplant. The receptor source for this set is a girl aged 2 to 9 with Fanconi anemia, due to receive a stem cell transplant.

This chain joins TRBV20-1 and TRBJ1-2; D unresolved. Germline CDR1 DFQATT, CDR2 SNEGSKA (reference sequence). This CDR3 region has 11 residues. Trimming took 6 bases from V and 5 from J, leaving 10 bases between them. CDR3 amino acids: CSAAWGYGYTF. Written as DNA, the CDR3 is TGCAGTGCAGCCTGGGGATATGGCTACACCTTC.

This clonotype has ten or more counts. The chain joins TRBV25-1 to TRBJ2-7; D possibly matches TRBD1 or TRBD2 (5 bases each). V lost 4 bases, J lost 5 bases, and 15 bases lay in between. CDR3 size: 14 residues. Germline V CDR1 and CDR2: MGHDK, SYGVNS. The DNA of the CDR3 is TGTGCCAGCAGTGGGGGAACGGGGCGGAACGAGCAGTACTTC. It yields the protein CASSGGTGRNEQYF.

The chain couples TRBV20-1 to TRBJ2-5; 12 bases align to TRBD2. The CDR3 has 14 amino acids. Unmatched junction bases numbered 6, after V lost 5 bases and J lost 5 bases. The V gene's germline CDR1 is DFQATT and CDR2 SNEGSKA (reference sequence). CDR3 in DNA: TGCAGTGCTTTACTAGCGGGAGGAGAGGAGACCCAGTACTTC. Its translation is CSALLAGGEETQYF.

This clonotype was picked up many times. The chain combines TRBV24-1 with TRBJ2-1, with 16 bases matching TRBD2. The trim removed 7 bases at V and 7 bases at J, leaving 0 bases unmatched. Germline V CDR1 and CDR2: KGHDR, SFDVKD. CDR3 length: 14 amino acids. This CDR3 reads CATRGLAGGNEQFF. In DNA, the CDR3 is TGTGCCACCAGGGGACTAGCGGGGGGGAATGAGCAGTTCTTC.

This clonotype was found many times. The chain links TRBV29-1 to TRBJ2-7; D possibly corresponds to TRBD1 (6 bases). This CDR3 comprises 14 residues. CDR1 SQVTM and CDR2 ANQGSEA come from the germline V gene. Trimming took off 6 bases at V and 2 bases at J, with 17 bases between the two ends. This chain's CDR3 is CSVEQGIPPYEQYF. The CDR3 region has the DNA TGCAGCGTGGAACAGGGAATCCCCCCCTACGAGCAGTACTTC.

This clonotype has at least ten counts. One end of the junction fails to match germline, which may point to a read error. The chain uses TRBV7-2 and TRBJ2-7; tentative D call: TRBD1 (6 bases). Germline values: CDR1 SGHTA, CDR2 FQGNSA. The CDR3 consists of 14 residues. The CDR3 here is CASSLNREGYEQYF. Written as DNA, the CDR3 is TGTGCCAGCAGCTTAAACAGGGAAGGCTACGAACAGTACTTC. Together with reference TRBV7-2 and TRBJ2-7, the CDR3 gives the full variable domain: GAGVSQSPSNKVTEKGKDVELRCDPISGHTALYWYRQSLGQGLEFLIYFQGNSAPDKSGLPSDRFSAERTGGSVSTLTIQRTQQEDSAVYLCASSLNREGYEQYFGPGTRLTVT.

This clonotype was recorded many times. This chain connects TRBV25-1 to TRBJ2-1; the match to TRBD1 covers 7 bases. The CDR3 consists of 14 residues. V lost 2 bases and J lost 8; bases outside the gene matches: 6. Germline CDR1 and CDR2: MGHDK and SYGVNS. For the CDR3, the DNA is TGTGCCAGCAGTGAAAGGGACAGTGGGGATGAGCAGTTCTTC. It specifies CASSERDSGDEQFF.

Ten or more counts support this clonotype. The V gene is TRBV29-1, the J gene TRBJ2-2; TRBD1 aligns across 8 bases. The CDR3 runs to 16 residues. Germline CDR1 is SQVTM and CDR2 is ANQGSEA. With V trimmed by 4 bases and J by 7 bases, 14 bases remained unmatched. The CDR3 DNA follows: TGCAGCGTTGGTGGGCCCGACAGGGGTCGTGGCGGGGAGCTGTTTTTT. This codes for CSVGGPDRGRGGELFF.

This clonotype was recorded many times. CDR3 in amino acids: CSARDLRGSFWGETQYF. CDR3 nucleotide sequence: TGCAGTGCTAGAGATTTAAGGGGCTCGTTTTGGGGTGAGACCCAGTACTTC. The V gene is TRBV20-1, the J gene TRBJ2-5, with a tentative D call TRBD1 (5 bases). From germline, CDR1 is DFQATT and CDR2 SNEGSKA (reference sequence). CDR3 length equals 17 residues. V was clipped by 0 bases and J by 5 bases, with 22 bases between them.

This clonotype was counted at least ten times. The chain joins TRBV6-5 to TRBJ2-7; TRBD1 agrees at 9 bases. The germline V gene has CDR1 MNHEY and CDR2 SVGAGI. V shed 4 bases, J shed 6 bases, and the junction held 7 bases outside the gene matches. The CDR3 has 14 amino acids. For the CDR3, the DNA is TGTGCCAGCAGTTTTACATCACAGGGGGCCGAGCAGTACTTC. Its protein is CASSFTSQGAEQYF.

This clonotype was detected a few times. The rearrangement uses TRBV20-1 and TRBJ2-7, with 10 bases lining up with TRBD2. This CDR3 region has 14 residues. Trimming cost V 5 bases and J 2 bases; bases outside gene matches: 6. CDR1 is DFQATT, CDR2 SNEGSKA, per germline (reference sequence). The CDR3, as DNA: TGCAGTGCTCTAGCGGGAGAAGGAACCTACGAGCAGTACTTC. Translated, it gives CSALAGEGTYEQYF.

The V gene is TRBV2, the J gene TRBJ2-2; 7 nucleotides align to TRBD2. J gave up 6 bases and V 3 bases, and 4 bases lay outside the gene matches. In germline, CDR1 is SNHLY, CDR2 FYNNEI. The CDR3 is made up of 14 amino acids. The CDR3 bases are TGTGCCAGCAGTGAGGGGAGGGACGCCGGGGAGCTGTTTTTT. Translating it yields CASSEGRDAGELFF.

This clonotype occurred many times. The chain joins TRBV29-1 to TRBJ2-1, with 15 bases that match TRBD2. Germline V gene data show CDR1 as SQVTM and CDR2 as ANQGSEA. With 6 bases clipped from V and 7 bases from J, the junction kept 7 bases outside the gene matches. The CDR3 sequence is 15 residues long. The CDR3 spells CSVKGTSGGTNEQFF. The DNA of the CDR3 is TGCAGCGTCAAAGGGACTAGCGGGGGGACAAATGAGCAGTTCTTC.

Comments on this clonotype: The CDR3 does not end in the conserved phenylalanine or tryptophan, so this is likely a read error. Because the CDR3's place on the DNA is in doubt, the DNA is left out and the CDR3 is given as listed by TCRdb. The CDR3 reads CASSPPTGL. This chain links TRBV18 with TRBJ1-6; the table assigns TRBD1, which was not confirmed against the DNA. The CDR3 has 9 amino acids, counting both end residues. Germline lookup yields CDR1 KGHSH and CDR2 LQKENI.

The rearrangement uses TRBV3-1 and TRBJ2-3; 11 nucleotides match TRBD2. Trimming took 2 bases from V and 4 from J; bases not matched to a gene: 5. The germline CDR1 and CDR2 sequences are LGHDT and YNNKEL (reference sequence). The CDR3 is 16 residues long. Here the CDR3 reads CASSQTSGSFSDTQYF. CDR3 DNA: TGTGCCAGCAGCCAAACTAGCGGGAGTTTTTCAGATACGCAGTATTTT.

This clonotype was counted a few times. This chain uses TRBV20-1 with TRBJ2-2; no clear D gene. V shed 6 bases and J shed 0 bases, with 11 bases lying between them. CDR3 length: 14 amino acids. Per the germline V gene, CDR1 is DFQATT and CDR2 is SNEGSKA (reference sequence). The CDR3 nucleotides read TGCAGTGCATTACTCTTCGCGAACACCGGGGAGCTGTTTTTT. Translating it yields CSALLFANTGELFF.

The genes are TRBV4-1 and TRBJ2-1; D might be TRBD2 (5 bases). Germline lookup yields CDR1 MGHRA and CDR2 YSYEKL. Trimming left V 2 bases short and J 5 bases short, with 16 bases between. This CDR3 has 16 amino acids. The CDR3 region is CASSQPWLARNNEQFF. For the CDR3, the DNA is TGCGCCAGCAGCCAACCCTGGCTAGCCAGGAACAATGAGCAGTTCTTC.

This clonotype was observed a handful of times. The chain has TRBV29-1 and TRBJ2-7; no clear D. This CDR3 spans 12 amino acids. The germline V gene encodes CDR1 SQVTM and CDR2 ANQGSEA. V was shortened by 3 bases and J by 5 bases, with 11 bases between the two germline ends. CDR3 amino acids: CSVDEGIHEQYF. The CDR3 DNA follows: TGCAGCGTTGATGAAGGGATCCACGAGCAGTACTTC.

This clonotype showed up many times. The chain is built from TRBV4-2 and TRBJ2-7; a weak D match, TRBD1 (6 bases). V lost 0 bases and J 7 bases, leaving 19 bases between the germline ends. The CDR3 runs 16 residues. Germline V lookup: CDR1 LGHNA, CDR2 YNFKEQ. The CDR3 sequence is CASSQDLDSLRLEQYF. CDR3 DNA sequence: TGTGCCAGCAGCCAAGATCTGGACAGCCTTCGTTTGGAGCAGTACTTC.

Turning to this clonotype: An end of the junction differs from the germline gene, which may be a read error. The chain recombines TRBV25-1 with TRBJ2-7; maybe TRBD1 (6 bases). CDR1 and CDR2 from the germline V gene are MGHDK and SYGVNS. There are 15 residues in the CDR3. Here the CDR3 DNA reads TGTGCCAGCACAAAGACAGGCCCACTTACCTACGGGCAGTACTTC. Translating it yields CASTKTGPLTYGQYF.

The table lists this clonotype with many counts. The gene calls are TRBV7-2 and TRBJ1-3; the D gene is possibly TRBD1 (5 bases). The CDR3 is made up of 15 amino acids. Germline loops: CDR1 SGHTA, CDR2 FQGNSA. V lost 2 bases, J lost 0 bases, and 8 bases lay in between. The CDR3 region is CASSLWGNSGNTIYF. The CDR3 DNA is TGTGCCAGCAGCTTATGGGGGAACTCTGGAAACACCATATATTTT.

This clonotype appeared many times. V usage is TRBV28 and J usage is TRBJ2-3, with no clear D. CDR3 size: 16 residues. Germline V gene data show CDR1 as MDHEN and CDR2 as SYDVKM. V lost 6 bases to trimming and J lost 0 bases, with 16 bases between them. CDR3 sequence reads: CASRHNYDFSTDTQYF. The CDR3 nucleotides are TGTGCCAGCAGACATAACTACGATTTTAGCACAGATACGCAGTATTTT.

The J gene is TRBJ2-7, the V gene TRBV11-2; TRBD1 matches at 8 bases. The CDR3 spans 14 residues. Trimming took 5 bases from V and 2 from J; bases not matched to a gene: 5. Germline lookup yields CDR1 SGHAT and CDR2 FQNNGV. The CDR3 spells CASSPDRDAYEQYF. For the CDR3, the DNA is TGTGCCAGCAGCCCGGACAGGGACGCCTACGAGCAGTACTTC.

This clonotype occurred a few times. Without the conserved terminal phenylalanine or tryptophan, this CDR3 likely stems from a read error. The rearrangement joins TRBV20-1 to TRBJ2-3; no reliable D call. Germline V gives CDR1 DFQATT, CDR2 SNEGSKA (reference sequence). Trimming shortened V by 3 bases and J by 4 bases, and 8 bases separated the two germline ends. The length of the CDR3 is 12 residues. The CDR3 loop is CSASDGPDTQYL. CDR3 nucleotide sequence: TGCAGTGCTAGCGATGGGCCAGATACGCAGTATCTT.

This chain joins TRBV5-1 and TRBJ2-1, with 16 bases fitting TRBD2. CDR1 is SGHRS, CDR2 YFSETQ, per germline. The CDR3 runs 17 residues. V dropped 3 bases and J dropped 8; count of bases not matched to a gene: 8. CDR3: CASSSGLAGGPNYEQFF. The DNA for the CDR3 is TGCGCCAGCAGCTCGGGACTAGCGGGAGGGCCAAACTATGAGCAGTTCTTC.

The chain employs TRBV10-3 and TRBJ2-7; perhaps TRBD2 as D (5 bases). This CDR3 comprises 14 residues. Germline CDR1 and CDR2: ENHRY and SYGVKD. V was shortened by 2 bases and J by 2 bases, with 10 bases between the two germline ends. DNA for the CDR3: TGTGCCATCAGTGAGGCACTAGACCCCTACGAGCAGTACTTC. Amino acids: CAISEALDPYEQYF.